The next 10 T cell receptor beta chains were all read from a single sample in a study of T-cell memory formation after mild COVID-19. From the 5' RACE reads, TCRdb called clonotypes with MiXCR, one entry per CDR3 protein. The table lists around 470,000 distinct CDR3 sequences, 20% of them singletons. Sequencing was carried out using PBMCs or a T cell subset sorted from them (not recorded which). These receptors came from an adult woman who had mild COVID-19 (a few samples of this study predate the infection). Cell type and time point are not known.

The rearrangement links TRBV4-1 to TRBJ2-7, with D possibly being TRBD1 (5 bases). The germline CDR1 and CDR2 sequences are MGHRA and YSYEKL. V lost 3 bases, J lost 5 bases, and 14 bases lay in between. CDR3 length: 14 residues. CDR3 in DNA: TGCGCCAGCAGCCATGCAGGGTACACGAACGAGCAGTACTTC. This codes for CASSHAGYTNEQYF.

This clonotype was detected a few times. This sequence joins TRBV7-9 and TRBJ2-7, with D possibly being TRBD2 (5 bases). The CDR3 covers 19 residues. Germline V gene lookup returns CDR1 SEHNR and CDR2 FQNEAQ (reference sequence). The ends were cut back, 2 bases at V and 1 base at J, with 24 bases in the middle. The CDR3 DNA is TGTGCCAGCAGCTTACACTTCAGTAGCGCCAAATCCCTATCCTACGAGCAGTACTTC. It codes for CASSLHFSSAKSLSYEQYF. Combining the CDR3 with reference TRBV7-9 and TRBJ2-7 gives the whole variable domain DTGVSQNPRHKITKRGQNVTFRCDPISEHNRLYWYRQTLGQGPEFLTYFQNEAQLEKSRLLSDRFSAERPKGSFSTLEIQRTEQGDSAMYLCASSLHFSSAKSLSYEQYFGPGTRLTVT.

The sample holds many counts of this clonotype. The rearrangement uses TRBV9 and TRBJ2-1; 11 bases fit TRBD1. V shed 3 bases and J 4 bases; nucleotides not matched to a gene: 3. Germline V gene data show CDR1 as SGDLS and CDR2 as YYNGEE. This CDR3 region has 15 residues. The CDR3 reads CASSGRDRGYNEQFF. DNA for the CDR3: TGTGCCAGCAGCGGCCGGGACAGGGGGTACAATGAGCAGTTCTTC.

This clonotype was found many times. The chain couples TRBV7-9 to TRBJ2-3; D is tentatively TRBD1 or TRBD2 (5 bases each). This CDR3 has 13 amino acids. The V and J ends lost 11 bases and 6 bases respectively, with 18 bases between them. Per germline, CDR1 SEHNR and CDR2 FQNEAQ (reference sequence). CDR3 DNA: TGTGCCTTCGGGGCGGATTCCTGGGATACGCAGTATTTT. Translating gives CAFGADSWDTQYF.

The rearrangement links TRBV28 to TRBJ2-2; 12 bases are a match to TRBD2. Germline CDR1 MDHEN, CDR2 SYDVKM. The CDR3 totals 14 residues. Trimming cost V 9 bases and J 6 bases; bases outside gene matches: 5. The CDR3 DNA reads TGTGCCAGTGGACTAGCGGGAAAGGCCGGGGAGCTGTTTTTT. Its translation is CASGLAGKAGELFF.

In its sample, this clonotype was seen many times. The chain combines TRBV4-3 with TRBJ2-1, with TRBD2 matching over 7 bases. The germline V gene encodes CDR1 LGHNA and CDR2 YSLEER. The CDR3 length is 13 residues. V lost 1 base, J lost 8 bases, and 2 bases stayed unmatched. The CDR3 DNA sequence: TGCGCCAGCAGCCAAGGGGGGAGGGATGAGCAGTTCTTC. Protein: CASSQGGRDEQFF.

This sequence joins TRBV3-1 and TRBJ1-4; D ambiguous. In germline, CDR1 is LGHDT, CDR2 YNNKEL (reference sequence). The CDR3 runs 13 residues. Trimming left V 0 bases short and J 10 bases short, with 9 bases between. As DNA, the CDR3 is TGTGCCAGCAGCCAAGACAACGAGGGAAAACTGTTTTTT. This sequence encodes CASSQDNEGKLFF.

J is TRBJ2-7 and V is TRBV30; D call uncertain. CDR1 is GTSNPN, CDR2 SVGIG, per germline (reference sequence). The CDR3 has 11 residues. Trimming cost V 0 bases and J 4 bases, with 4 bases left between them. CDR3 region: CAWSVLYEQYF. The DNA for the CDR3 is TGTGCCTGGAGTGTCTTGTACGAGCAGTACTTC.

This clonotype was seen a handful of times. The chain couples TRBV7-3 to TRBJ2-2; tentative D call: TRBD1 (6 bases). The CDR3 spans 16 residues. The germline V gene has CDR1 SGHTA and CDR2 FQGTGA. With 5 bases removed from V and 4 bases from J, the gap between germline ends came to 17 bases. CDR3: CASSPGTLPGTGELFF. The CDR3 region has the DNA TGTGCCAGCAGCCCCGGGACACTTCCCGGCACCGGGGAGCTGTTTTTT.

The count of this clonotype is one. The V call is TRBV5-4, the J call TRBJ1-2, with D unclear. Trimming shortened V by 5 bases and J by 0 bases, and 11 bases separated the two germline ends. CDR3 length: 14 amino acids. Germline-derived CDR1 and CDR2 are SGHNT and YYREEE (reference sequence). CDR3 sequence (DNA): TGTGCCAGCAGAACGGAGTTAGCTAACTATGGCTACACCTTC. This encodes CASRTELANYGYTF.